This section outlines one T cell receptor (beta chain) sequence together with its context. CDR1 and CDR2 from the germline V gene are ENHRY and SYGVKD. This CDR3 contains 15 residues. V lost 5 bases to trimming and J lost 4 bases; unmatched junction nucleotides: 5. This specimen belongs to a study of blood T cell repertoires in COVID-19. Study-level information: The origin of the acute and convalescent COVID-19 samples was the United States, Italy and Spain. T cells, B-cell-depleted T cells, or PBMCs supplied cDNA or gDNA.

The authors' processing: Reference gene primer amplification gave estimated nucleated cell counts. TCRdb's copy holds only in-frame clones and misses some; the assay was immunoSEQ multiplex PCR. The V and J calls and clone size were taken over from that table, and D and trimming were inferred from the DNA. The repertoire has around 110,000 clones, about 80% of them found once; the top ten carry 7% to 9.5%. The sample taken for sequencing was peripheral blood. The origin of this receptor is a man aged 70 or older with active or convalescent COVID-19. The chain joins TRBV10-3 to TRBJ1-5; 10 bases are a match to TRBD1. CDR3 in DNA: TGTGCCATCAGTCCCGGACAGGGGGGAAATCAGCCCCAGCATTTT. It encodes CAISPGQGGNQPQHF.